Sequencing of this T cell receptor beta chain was carried out in a study of OX40 agonist ivuxolimab in advanced cancers. Generated by immunoSEQ multiplex PCR, the TCRdb table keeps only in-frame clones and is missing some. The table has around 45,000 clones, roughly three quarters seen once. The CDR3 length is 14 residues. From germline, CDR1 is SGDLS and CDR2 YYNGEE. The J segment lost 9 bases and the V segment lost 2 bases, leaving 3 bases of the junction unmatched. Blood samples were obtained at baseline, cycle 4 day 1, and cycle 7 day 1. The sample consisted of CD4+ or CD8+ T cells sorted from blood, taken in a trial of the OX40 agonist ivuxolimab. The sequence derives from an adult with an advanced solid tumor such as melanoma, head and neck, liver or kidney cancer. This chain joins TRBV9 and TRBJ2-1; 12 bases map to TRBD2. For the CDR3, the DNA is TGTGCCAGCAGCGTGGCGACTAGCGGGGGTGAGCAGTTCTTC. Translating it yields CASSVATSGGEQFF.